This TCR beta chain was recovered during a study of human thymus T cells. General observations from the study: It looked as if thymic and blood repertoires used V and J genes in a biased way. In unrelated individuals, thymic repertoires overlapped highly, according to related research.

For this clone: Its antigen is not identified.

Thymus tissue for the work was resected from patients undergoing corrective heart surgery. Donors were healthy Finnish babies undergoing corrective operations for congenital heart defects. TCRdb's table, derived via immunoSEQ multiplex PCR, lists solely in-frame clones and lacks some. The sample carries some 78,000 clones, just over 95% recorded once. CDR1 is MNHEY, CDR2 SVGAGI, per germline. The CDR3 is 14 amino acids. The junction had 9 bases not matched to a gene; V was cut back by 4 bases and J by 8 bases. The gene calls are TRBV6-5 and TRBJ1-2; 8 positions agree with TRBD1. The receptor's source is a boy younger than two with a congenital heart defect but otherwise immunologically healthy. Sequencing was done on a sample of thymus tissue. The chain's CDR3 is CASSSPGQEEGYTF. The CDR3 DNA follows: TGTGCCAGCAGTTCCCCGGGACAGGAAGAAGGCTACACCTTC.